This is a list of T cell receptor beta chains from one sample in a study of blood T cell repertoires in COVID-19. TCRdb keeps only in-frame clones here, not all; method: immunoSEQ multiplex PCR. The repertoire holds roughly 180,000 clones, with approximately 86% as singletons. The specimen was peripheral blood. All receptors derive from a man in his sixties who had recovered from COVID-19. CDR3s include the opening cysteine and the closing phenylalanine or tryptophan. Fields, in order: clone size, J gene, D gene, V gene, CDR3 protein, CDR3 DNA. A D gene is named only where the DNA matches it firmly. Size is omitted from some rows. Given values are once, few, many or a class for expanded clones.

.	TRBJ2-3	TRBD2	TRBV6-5	CASSSAGDADTQYF	TGTGCCAGCAGTTCAGCGGGGGACGCAGATACGCAGTATTTT
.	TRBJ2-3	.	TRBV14	CASSQFNSRGDTQYF	TGTGCCAGCAGCCAATTTAATTCCAGGGGAGATACGCAGTATTTT
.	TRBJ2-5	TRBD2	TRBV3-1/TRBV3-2	CASSHPLAAQETQYF	TGTGCCAGCAGCCATCCCCTAGCGGCCCAAGAGACCCAGTACTTC
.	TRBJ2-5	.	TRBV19	CASSIDPAREETQYF	TGTGCCAGTAGTATAGATCCGGCCAGGGAAGAGACCCAGTACTTC
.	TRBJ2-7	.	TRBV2	CASEGPGDYEQYF	TGTGCCAGTGAGGGTCCGGGGGACTACGAGCAGTACTTC
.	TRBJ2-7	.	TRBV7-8	CASSLAGGAYEQYF	TGTGCCAGCAGCTTAGCGGGGGGAGCCTACGAGCAGTACTTC
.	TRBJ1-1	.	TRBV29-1	CSVSMNTEAFF	TGCAGCGTAAGCATGAACACTGAAGCTTTCTTT
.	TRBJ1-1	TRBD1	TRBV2	CASSVTGGNTEAFF	TGTGCCAGCAGTGTAACAGGGGGGAACACTGAAGCTTTCTTT
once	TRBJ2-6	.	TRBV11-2	CASSSSTGANVLTF	TGTGCCAGCAGCTCTAGTACCGGGGCCAACGTCCTGACTTTC
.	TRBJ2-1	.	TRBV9	CASSVFWTPYNEQFF	TGTGCCAGCAGCGTATTTTGGACTCCCTACAATGAGCAGTTCTTC
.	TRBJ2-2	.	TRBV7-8	CASSSITGTGELFF	TGTGCCAGCAGCTCAATAACGGGCACCGGGGAGCTGTTTTTT
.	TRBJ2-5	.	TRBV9	CASSETSTGGAGAQYF	TGTGCCAGCAGCGAGACCTCTACGGGGGGCGCGGGGGCCCAGTACTTC
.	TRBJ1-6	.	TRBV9	CASGSGDNSPLHF	TGTGCCAGCGGCTCAGGGGACAATTCACCCCTCCACTTT
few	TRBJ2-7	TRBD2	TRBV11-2	CASSSKRGVGEQYF	TGTGCCAGCAGCTCGAAACGGGGGGTGGGCGAGCAGTACTTC
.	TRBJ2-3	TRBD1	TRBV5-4	CASSSGQGATDTQYF	TGTGCCAGCAGTTCTGGACAGGGGGCGACAGATACGCAGTATTTT
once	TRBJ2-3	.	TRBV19	CASSIAIAQDTQYF	TGTGCCAGTAGTATAGCGATAGCCCAAGATACGCAGTATTTT
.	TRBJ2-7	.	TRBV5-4	CASSGATYEQYF	TGTGCCAGCAGCGGGGCTACCTACGAGCAGTACTTC
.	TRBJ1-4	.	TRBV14	CASSRNRVAEKLFF	TGTGCCAGCAGCCGAAATCGGGTCGCAGAAAAACTGTTTTTT
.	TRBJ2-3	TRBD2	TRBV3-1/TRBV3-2	CASSQFPPSGGGTDTQYF	TGTGCCAGCAGCCAATTCCCCCCTAGCGGGGGGGGCACAGATACGCAGTATTTT
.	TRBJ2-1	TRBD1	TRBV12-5	CASGRDRGEQFF	TGTGCTAGTGGAAGAGACAGGGGTGAGCAGTTCTTC
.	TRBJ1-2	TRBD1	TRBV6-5	CASSSGQGARYTF	TGTGCCAGCAGTTCGGGACAGGGGGCGCGGTACACCTTC
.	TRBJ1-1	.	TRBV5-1	CASMELTNTEAFF	TGCGCCAGCATGGAGCTTACGAACACTGAAGCTTTCTTT
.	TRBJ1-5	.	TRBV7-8	CASSLSPLSTGPINQPQHF	TGTGCCAGCAGCTTATCACCACTCAGTACGGGTCCCATCAATCAGCCCCAGCATTTT
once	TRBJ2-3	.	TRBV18	CASSLTGERDTQYF	TGTGCCAGCTCACTGACCGGGGAAAGGGATACGCAGTATTTT
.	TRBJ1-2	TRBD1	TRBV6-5	CASNRQGVGYGYTF	TGTGCCAGCAACCGACAGGGAGTTGGGTATGGCTACACCTTC
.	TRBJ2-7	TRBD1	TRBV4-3	CASSQETGRQGPYEQYF	TGCGCCAGCAGCCAAGAAACTGGCCGACAGGGACCCTACGAGCAGTACTTC
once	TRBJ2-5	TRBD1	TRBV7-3	CASSLNRQGAKETQYF	TGTGCCAGCAGCTTAAACCGTCAGGGGGCTAAAGAGACCCAGTACTTC
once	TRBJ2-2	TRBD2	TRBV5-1	CASSLGTSGARGTGELFF	TGCGCCAGCAGCCTCGGGACTAGCGGGGCCCGGGGTACCGGGGAGCTGTTTTTT
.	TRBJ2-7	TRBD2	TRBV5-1	CASRPGGTNFYEQYF	TGCGCCAGCAGGCCGGGAGGAACAAACTTTTACGAGCAGTACTTC
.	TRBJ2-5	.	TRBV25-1	CASNREETQYF	TGTGCCAGTAACAGGGAAGAGACCCAGTACTTC
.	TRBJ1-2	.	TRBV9	CASSPNPDSLNYGYTF	TGTGCCAGCAGCCCCAATCCGGACAGTCTTAACTATGGCTACACCTTC
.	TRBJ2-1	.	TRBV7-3	CASSPSRDNEQFF	TGTGCCAGCAGCCCCTCCAGGGACAATGAGCAGTTCTTC
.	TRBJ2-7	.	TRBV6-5	CASYSVNSYEQYF	TGTGCCAGCTATTCGGTAAACTCCTACGAGCAGTACTTC
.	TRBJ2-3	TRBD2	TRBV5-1	CASSRRTSGGTDTQYF	TGCGCCAGCAGCCGCCGGACTAGCGGGGGCACAGATACGCAGTATTTT
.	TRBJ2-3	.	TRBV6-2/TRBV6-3	CASSYLSTDTQYF	TGTGCCAGCAGTTATCTTAGCACAGATACGCAGTATTTT
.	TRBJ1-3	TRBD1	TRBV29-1	CSALDRAGNTIYF	TGCAGCGCCCTGGACAGGGCTGGAAACACCATATATTTT
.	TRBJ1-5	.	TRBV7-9	CASSRGGANHQPQHF	TGTGCCAGCAGCCGCGGGGGGGCCAACCATCAGCCCCAGCATTTT
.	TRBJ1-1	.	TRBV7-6	CASSPRGKRTEAFF	TGTGCCAGCAGCCCAAGAGGGAAGCGGACTGAAGCTTTCTTT
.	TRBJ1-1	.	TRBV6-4	CASSARESDTEAFF	TGTGCCAGCAGCGCCAGGGAATCGGACACTGAAGCTTTCTTT
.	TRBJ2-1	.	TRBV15	CATSRGGGESYNEQFF	TGTGCCACCAGCAGAGGTGGCGGAGAATCCTACAATGAGCAGTTCTTC
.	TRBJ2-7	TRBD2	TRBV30	CAWTSGGASYEQYF	TGTGCCTGGACTAGCGGGGGGGCTTCCTACGAGCAGTACTTC